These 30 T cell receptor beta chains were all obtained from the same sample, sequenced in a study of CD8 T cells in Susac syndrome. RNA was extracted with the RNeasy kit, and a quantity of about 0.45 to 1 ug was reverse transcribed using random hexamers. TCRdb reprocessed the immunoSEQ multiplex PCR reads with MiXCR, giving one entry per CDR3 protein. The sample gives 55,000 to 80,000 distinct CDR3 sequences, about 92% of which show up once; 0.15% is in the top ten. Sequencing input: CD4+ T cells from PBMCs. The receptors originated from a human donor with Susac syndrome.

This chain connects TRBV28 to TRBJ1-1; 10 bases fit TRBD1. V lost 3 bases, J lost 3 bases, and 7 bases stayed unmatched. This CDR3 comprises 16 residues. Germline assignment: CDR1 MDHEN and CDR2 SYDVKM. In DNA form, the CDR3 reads TGTGCCAGCAGTTTGATACCGGGACAGGGGTACACTGAAGCTTTCTTT. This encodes CASSLIPGQGYTEAFF.

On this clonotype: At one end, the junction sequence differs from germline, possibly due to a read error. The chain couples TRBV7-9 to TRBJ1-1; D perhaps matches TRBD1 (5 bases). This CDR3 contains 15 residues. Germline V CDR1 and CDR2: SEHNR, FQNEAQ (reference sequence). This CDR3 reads CASSSRWGENAEAFF. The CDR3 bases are TGTGCCAGCAGTTCTCGCTGGGGGGAGAACGCTGAAGCTTTCTTT.

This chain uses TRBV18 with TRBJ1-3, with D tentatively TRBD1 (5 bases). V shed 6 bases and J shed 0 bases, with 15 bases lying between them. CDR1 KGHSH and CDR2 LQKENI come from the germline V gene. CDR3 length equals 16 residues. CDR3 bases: TGTGCCAGCTCCCAAGGGACGGGTCGCTCTGGAAACACCATATATTTT. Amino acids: CASSQGTGRSGNTIYF.

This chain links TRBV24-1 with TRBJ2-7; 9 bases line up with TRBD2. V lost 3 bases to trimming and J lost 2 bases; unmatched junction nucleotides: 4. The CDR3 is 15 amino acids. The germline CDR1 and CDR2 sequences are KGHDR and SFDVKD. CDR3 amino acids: CATSDTASGTYEQYF. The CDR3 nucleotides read TGTGCCACCAGTGATACGGCTAGCGGGACCTACGAGCAGTACTTC.

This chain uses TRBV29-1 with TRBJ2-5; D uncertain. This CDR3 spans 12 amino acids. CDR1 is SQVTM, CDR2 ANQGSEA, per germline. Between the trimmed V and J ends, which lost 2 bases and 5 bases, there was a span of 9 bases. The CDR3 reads CSVELLGETQYF. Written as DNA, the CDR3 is TGCAGCGTTGAACTCCTCGGGGAGACCCAGTACTTC.

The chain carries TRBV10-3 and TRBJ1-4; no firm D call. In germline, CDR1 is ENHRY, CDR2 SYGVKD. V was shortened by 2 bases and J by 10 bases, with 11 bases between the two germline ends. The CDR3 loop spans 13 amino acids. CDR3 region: CAISEAAVGKLFF. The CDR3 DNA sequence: TGTGCCATCAGTGAGGCCGCAGTAGGAAAACTGTTTTTT.

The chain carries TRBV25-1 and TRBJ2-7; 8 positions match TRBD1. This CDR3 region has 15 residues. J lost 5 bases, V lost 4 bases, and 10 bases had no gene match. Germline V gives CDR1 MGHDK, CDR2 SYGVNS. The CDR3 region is CASSVWTGLVHEQYF. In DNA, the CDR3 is TGTGCCAGCAGTGTATGGACAGGGCTGGTACACGAGCAGTACTTC.

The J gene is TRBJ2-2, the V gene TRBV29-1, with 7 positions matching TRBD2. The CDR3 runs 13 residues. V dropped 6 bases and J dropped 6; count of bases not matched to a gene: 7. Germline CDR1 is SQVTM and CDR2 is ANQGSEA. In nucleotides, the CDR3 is TGCAGCGTGGGGCAGGCGGGGGCCGGGGAGCTGTTTTTT. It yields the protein CSVGQAGAGELFF.

The CDR3: CASSIKMSTGAGFF. In DNA form, the CDR3 reads TGTGCCAGTAGTATCAAGATGTCCACGGGGGCCGGGTTCTTC. This chain links TRBV19 with TRBJ2-1; the D gene could be TRBD1 or TRBD2 (6 bases each). Trimming cost V 3 bases and J 15 bases, with 21 bases left between them. Germline lookup yields CDR1 LNHDA and CDR2 SQIVND (reference sequence). This CDR3 is built from 14 residues.

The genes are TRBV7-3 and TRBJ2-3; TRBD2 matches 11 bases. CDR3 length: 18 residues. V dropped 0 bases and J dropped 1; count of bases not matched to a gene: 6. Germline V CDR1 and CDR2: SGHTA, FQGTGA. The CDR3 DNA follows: TGTGCCAGCAGCTTAACGGGTAGCGGGGGGGCCCGCACAGATACGCAGTATTTT. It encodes CASSLTGSGGARTDTQYF.

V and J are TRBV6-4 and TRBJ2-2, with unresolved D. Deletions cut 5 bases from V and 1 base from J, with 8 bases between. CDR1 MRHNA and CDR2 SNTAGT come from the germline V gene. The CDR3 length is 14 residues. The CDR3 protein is CASSPTVNTGELFF. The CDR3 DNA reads TGTGCCAGCAGTCCAACGGTGAACACCGGGGAGCTGTTTTTT.

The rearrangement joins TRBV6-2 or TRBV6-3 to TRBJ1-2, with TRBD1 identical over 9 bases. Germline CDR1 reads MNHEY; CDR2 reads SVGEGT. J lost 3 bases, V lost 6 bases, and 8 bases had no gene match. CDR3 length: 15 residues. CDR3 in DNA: TGTGCCAGCAGGGCCAACAGGGGGCCTTACTATGGCTACACCTTC. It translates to CASRANRGPYYGYTF.

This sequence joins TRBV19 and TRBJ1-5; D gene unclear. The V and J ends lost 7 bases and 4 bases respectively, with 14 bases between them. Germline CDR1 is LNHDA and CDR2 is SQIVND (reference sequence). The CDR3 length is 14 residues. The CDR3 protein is CASNGVSYNQPQHF. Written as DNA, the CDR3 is TGTGCCAGTAATGGGGTTTCCTATAATCAGCCCCAGCATTTT.

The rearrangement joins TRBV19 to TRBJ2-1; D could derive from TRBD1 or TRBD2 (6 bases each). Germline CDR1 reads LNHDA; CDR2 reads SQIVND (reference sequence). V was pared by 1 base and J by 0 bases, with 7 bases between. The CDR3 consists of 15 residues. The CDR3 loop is CASSIAGASYNEQFF. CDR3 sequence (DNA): TGTGCCAGTAGTATAGCGGGGGCCTCCTACAATGAGCAGTTCTTC.

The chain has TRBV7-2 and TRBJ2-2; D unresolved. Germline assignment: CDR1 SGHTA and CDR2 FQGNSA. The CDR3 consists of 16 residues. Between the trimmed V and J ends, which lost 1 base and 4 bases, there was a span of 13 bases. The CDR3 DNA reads TGTGCCAGCAGCTTAGTTCCAACTATGGTCACCGGGGAGCTGTTTTTT. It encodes CASSLVPTMVTGELFF.

The CDR3 protein is CASSDRGLTKNIQYF. CDR3 bases: TGTGCCAGCTCTGACAGGGGGCTTACCAAAAACATTCAGTACTTC. The rearrangement joins TRBV19 to TRBJ2-4; TRBD1 matches 10 bases. The CDR3 is 15 residues long. Germline CDR1 LNHDA, CDR2 SQIVND (reference sequence). J lost 2 bases, V lost 9 bases, and 7 bases had no gene match. Looking up the rest from reference TRBV19 and TRBJ2-4 gives the full variable domain: DGGITQSPKYLFRKEGQNVTLSCEQNLNHDAMYWYRQDPGQGLRLIYYSQIVNDFQKGDIAEGYSVSREKKESFPLTVTSAQKNPTAFYLCASSDRGLTKNIQYFGAGTRLSVL.

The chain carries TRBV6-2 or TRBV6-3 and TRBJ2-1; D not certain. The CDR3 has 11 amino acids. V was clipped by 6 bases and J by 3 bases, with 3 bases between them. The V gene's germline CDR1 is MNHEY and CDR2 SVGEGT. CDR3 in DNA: TGTGCCAGCAGGAACTACAATGAGCAGTTCTTC. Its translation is CASRNYNEQFF.

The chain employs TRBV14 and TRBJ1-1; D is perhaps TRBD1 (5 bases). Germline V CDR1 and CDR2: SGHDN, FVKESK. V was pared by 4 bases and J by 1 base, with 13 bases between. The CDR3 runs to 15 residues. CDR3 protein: CASSRDALRNTEAFF. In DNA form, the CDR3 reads TGTGCCAGCAGCCGGGACGCGCTCAGGAACACTGAAGCTTTCTTT.

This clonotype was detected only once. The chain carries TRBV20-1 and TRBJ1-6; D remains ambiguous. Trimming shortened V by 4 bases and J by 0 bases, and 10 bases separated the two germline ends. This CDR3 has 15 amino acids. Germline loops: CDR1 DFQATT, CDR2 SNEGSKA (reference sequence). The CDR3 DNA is TGCAGTGCTACACGACGGACCTCCTATAATTCACCCCTCCACTTT. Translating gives CSATRRTSYNSPLHF.

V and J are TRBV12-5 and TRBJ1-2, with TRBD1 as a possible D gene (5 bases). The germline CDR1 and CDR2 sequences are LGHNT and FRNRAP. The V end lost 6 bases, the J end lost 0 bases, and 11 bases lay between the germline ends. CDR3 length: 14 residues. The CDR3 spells CASGQGLPNYGYTF. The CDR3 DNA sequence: TGTGCTAGTGGCCAGGGATTACCTAACTATGGCTACACCTTC.

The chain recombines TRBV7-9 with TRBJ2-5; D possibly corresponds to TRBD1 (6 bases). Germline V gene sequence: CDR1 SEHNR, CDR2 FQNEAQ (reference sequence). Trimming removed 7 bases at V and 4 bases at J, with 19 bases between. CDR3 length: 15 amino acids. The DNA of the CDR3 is TGTGCCAGCACCGGATATGGGGGCTTGGGAGAGACCCAGTACTTC. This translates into CASTGYGGLGETQYF. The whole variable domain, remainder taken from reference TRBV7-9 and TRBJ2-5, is DTGVSQNPRHKITKRGQNVTFRCDPISEHNRLYWYRQTLGQGPEFLTYFQNEAQLEKSRLLSDRFSAERPKGSFSTLEIQRTEQGDSAMYLCASTGYGGLGETQYFGPGTRLLVL.

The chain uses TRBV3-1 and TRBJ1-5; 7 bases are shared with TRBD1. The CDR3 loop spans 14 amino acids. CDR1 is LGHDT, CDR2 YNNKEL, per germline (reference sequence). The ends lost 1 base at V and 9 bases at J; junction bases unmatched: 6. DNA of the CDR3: TGTGCCAGCAGCCAAGGCCAGGGGGTTGCGCCCCAGCATTTT. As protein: CASSQGQGVAPQHF.

This CDR3 is CASNQDGRGTDTQYF. CDR3 coding DNA: TGTGCCAGCAACCAGGACGGACGGGGCACAGATACGCAGTATTTT. This chain uses TRBV12-3 or TRBV12-4 with TRBJ2-3; D not resolved. Trimming removed 7 bases from V and 1 base from J, with 15 bases in between. CDR3 size: 15 residues.

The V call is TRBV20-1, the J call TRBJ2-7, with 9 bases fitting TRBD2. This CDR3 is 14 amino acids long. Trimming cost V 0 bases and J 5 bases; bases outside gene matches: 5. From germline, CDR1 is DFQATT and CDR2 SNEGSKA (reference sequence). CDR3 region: CSARDGGGADEQYF. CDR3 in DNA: TGCAGTGCTAGAGATGGCGGGGGGGCCGACGAGCAGTACTTC.

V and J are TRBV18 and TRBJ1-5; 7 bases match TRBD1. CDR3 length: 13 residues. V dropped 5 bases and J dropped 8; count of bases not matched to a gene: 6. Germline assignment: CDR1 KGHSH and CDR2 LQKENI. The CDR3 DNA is TGTGCCAGCTCAATTGGGACAGTCGAGCCCCAGCATTTT. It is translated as CASSIGTVEPQHF.

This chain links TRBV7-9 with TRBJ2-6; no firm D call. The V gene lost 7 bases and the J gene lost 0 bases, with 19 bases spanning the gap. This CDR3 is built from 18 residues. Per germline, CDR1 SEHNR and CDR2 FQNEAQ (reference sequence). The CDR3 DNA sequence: TGTGCCAGCACCCCTGGCGGCAGGTACCACTCTGGGGCCAACGTCCTGACTTTC. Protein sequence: CASTPGGRYHSGANVLTF.

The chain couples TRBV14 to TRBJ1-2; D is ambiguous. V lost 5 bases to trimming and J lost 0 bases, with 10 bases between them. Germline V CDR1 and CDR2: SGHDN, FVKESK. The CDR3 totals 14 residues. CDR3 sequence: CASSKRRSNYGYTF. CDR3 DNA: TGTGCCAGCAGCAAAAGGAGGTCTAACTATGGCTACACCTTC.

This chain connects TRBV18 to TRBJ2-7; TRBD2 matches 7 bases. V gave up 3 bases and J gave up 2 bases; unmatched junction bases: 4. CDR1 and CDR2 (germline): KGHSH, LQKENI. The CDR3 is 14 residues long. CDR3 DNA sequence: TGTGCCAGCTCACCTCGGGACTACCCCTACGAGCAGTACTTC. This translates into CASSPRDYPYEQYF.

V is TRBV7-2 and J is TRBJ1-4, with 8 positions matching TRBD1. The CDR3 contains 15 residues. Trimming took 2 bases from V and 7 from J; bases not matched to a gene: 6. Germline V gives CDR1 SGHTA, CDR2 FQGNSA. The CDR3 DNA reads TGTGCCAGCAGCTTAAGTCGGACAGGGAGTGAAAAACTGTTTTTT. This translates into CASSLSRTGSEKLFF. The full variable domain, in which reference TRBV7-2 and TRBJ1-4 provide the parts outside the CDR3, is GAGVSQSPSNKVTEKGKDVELRCDPISGHTALYWYRQSLGQGLEFLIYFQGNSAPDKSGLPSDRFSAERTGGSVSTLTIQRTQQEDSAVYLCASSLSRTGSEKLFFGSGTQLSVL.

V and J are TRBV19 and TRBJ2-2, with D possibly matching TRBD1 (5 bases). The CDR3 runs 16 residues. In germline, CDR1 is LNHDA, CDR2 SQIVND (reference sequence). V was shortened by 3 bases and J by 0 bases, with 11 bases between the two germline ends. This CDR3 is CASSITDSSNTGELFF. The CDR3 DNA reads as TGTGCCAGTAGTATCACAGACAGTTCGAACACCGGGGAGCTGTTTTTT.